The T cell receptor beta chain described here comes from a study of shared clonotypes between healthy human individuals. Using immunoSEQ multiplex PCR, the repertoire was profiled, and TCRdb retains in-frame clones only, with some absent. The top ten clones hold 0.3% to 0.45% of a sample with under 2.5 million clones, roughly 90% of them seen once. The source is a man aged 18 to 30 in good health. Some clones in this sample may be carry-over from other donors' samples. Material: naive CD4+ T cells from PBMCs. Subset defined: CD45RA+ positively selected.

Here the CDR3 reads CASRPPGTLNTEAFF. CDR3 bases: TGTGCCAGCAGGCCGCCCGGGACACTGAACACTGAAGCTTTCTTT. This chain links TRBV6-5 with TRBJ1-1, with TRBD1 as a possible D gene (6 bases). V dropped 6 bases and J dropped 0 bases, with 14 bases sitting between them. CDR3 length: 15 residues. Per the germline V gene, CDR1 is MNHEY and CDR2 is SVGAGI.